The 17 T cell receptor beta chains reported below all come from one sample, sequenced in a study of T cells after yellow fever vaccination. A single record per CDR3 protein comes from TCRdb applying MiXCR to the 5' RACE reads. The table shows 450,000 to 650,000 distinct CDR3 sequences, with 20% to 25% occurring only once. This specimen was PBMCs, taken approximately 20 days after the first yellow fever vaccination. The receptors were gathered from a man in his late teens or twenties who received the YFV17D yellow fever vaccine.

In this sample, this clonotype turned up a few times. The V gene is TRBV27, the J gene TRBJ1-5, with no clear D. V lost 4 bases to trimming and J lost 1 base, with 11 bases between them. This CDR3 is built from 15 residues. Germline assignment: CDR1 MNHEY and CDR2 SMNVEV (reference sequence). CDR3 sequence (DNA): TGTGCCAGCAGTTATCAGCTGGGGAGCAATCAGCCCCAGCATTTT. It specifies CASSYQLGSNQPQHF.

This clonotype was observed a handful of times. One end of the junction varies from germline; a read error may be responsible. The V gene is TRBV24-1, the J gene TRBJ2-1; D call uncertain. Germline values: CDR1 KGHDR, CDR2 SFDVKD. The CDR3 extends over 12 amino acids. Here the CDR3 DNA reads TGTGCCACCAGTGATTATAAGGGTAGATTGGTCTTC. It yields the protein CATSDYKGRLVF.

This clonotype was picked up a small number of times. The chain recombines TRBV20-1 with TRBJ1-4; D call uncertain. Germline CDR1 DFQATT, CDR2 SNEGSKA (reference sequence). The CDR3 covers 13 residues. Trimming cost V 5 bases and J 2 bases, with 9 bases left between them. CDR3 in DNA: TGCAGTGCTCAGGACGGGACTAATGAAAAACTGTTTTTT. Its translation: CSAQDGTNEKLFF.

This clonotype has a handful of counts. The rearrangement joins TRBV4-3 to TRBJ2-7, with TRBD1 matching over 7 bases. The germline gives CDR1 LGHNA, CDR2 YSLEER. Losses at the gene ends were 1 base for V and 6 bases for J; bases not matched to a gene: 6. This CDR3 spans 14 amino acids. The CDR3 DNA sequence: TGCGCCAGCAGCCAAGTACAGGGGTTCCCCGAGCAGTACTTC. Translating it yields CASSQVQGFPEQYF.

Only a few counts were recorded for this clonotype. The genes are TRBV9 and TRBJ1-1, with 10 nucleotides matching TRBD1. The CDR3 contains 15 residues. CDR1 is SGDLS, CDR2 YYNGEE, per germline. The J segment lost 5 bases and the V segment lost 3 bases, leaving 7 bases of the junction unmatched. The CDR3 bases are TGTGCCAGCAGCGACCTCCGGGACAGGGGAACTGAAGCTTTCTTT. Its protein product is CASSDLRDRGTEAFF. Filled out from reference TRBV9 and TRBJ1-1, the complete variable domain reads DSGVTQTPKHLITATGQRVTLRCSPRSGDLSVYWYQQSLDQGLQFLIQYYNGEERAKGNILERFSAQQFPDLHSELNLSSLELGDSALYFCASSDLRDRGTEAFFGQGTRLTVV.

This rearrangement joins TRBV4-1 to TRBJ2-3; D is perhaps TRBD2 (6 bases). V lost 4 bases, J lost 0 bases, and 14 bases lay in between. Germline loops: CDR1 MGHRA, CDR2 YSYEKL. The CDR3 runs 16 residues. CDR3 region: CASSLPTSRSTDTQYF. CDR3 DNA: TGCGCCAGCAGCCTACCGACTAGTCGTAGCACAGATACGCAGTATTTT.

The chain couples TRBV2 to TRBJ1-2; D is unresolved. This CDR3 has 12 amino acids. Trimming cost V 11 bases and J 3 bases, with 13 bases left between them. CDR1 and CDR2 (germline): SNHLY, FYNNEI. As DNA, the CDR3 is TGTGCCGGCAACACAGCACACTATGGCTACACCTTC. Its translation is CAGNTAHYGYTF.

This clonotype was recorded a few times. Written as DNA, the CDR3 is TGTGCCAGCAGCTTGCGAGGGCTAGCGGGGGCCCCTTGGACCTACAATGAGCAGTTCTTC. Translated, it gives CASSLRGLAGAPWTYNEQFF. This chain joins TRBV7-2 and TRBJ2-1; 10 bases match TRBD2. With 3 bases clipped from V and 2 bases from J, the junction kept 16 bases outside the gene matches. The length of the CDR3 is 20 residues. Germline assignment: CDR1 SGHTA and CDR2 FQGNSA.

This clonotype was seen a few times. The chain combines TRBV6-1 with TRBJ2-5, with a weak D call TRBD2 (6 bases). Trimming shortened V by 6 bases and J by 2 bases, and 13 bases separated the two germline ends. CDR3 length equals 14 residues. Germline V gene data show CDR1 as MNHNS and CDR2 as SASEGT. CDR3 nucleotide sequence: TGTGCCAGCAGGACCGGGACTCAACAAGAGACCCAGTACTTC. Its protein is CASRTGTQQETQYF.

V usage is TRBV11-2 and J usage is TRBJ2-4; TRBD1 or TRBD2 may be the D gene (5 bases each). V was pared by 2 bases and J by 3 bases, with 11 bases between. The CDR3 has 15 residues. Germline V gives CDR1 SGHAT, CDR2 FQNNGV. The CDR3 sequence is CASSLSLGDKNIQYF. In DNA, the CDR3 is TGTGCCAGCAGCTTATCCCTGGGGGACAAAAACATTCAGTACTTC.

This chain joins TRBV5-4 and TRBJ2-3; a possible D gene is TRBD1 (6 bases). The germline gives CDR1 SGHNT, CDR2 YYREEE (reference sequence). V was pared by 5 bases and J by 3 bases, with 10 bases between. This CDR3 contains 13 residues. The chain's CDR3 is CASSGQRTDTQYF. CDR3 coding DNA: TGTGCCAGCAGTGGACAGAGAACAGATACGCAGTATTTT. The variable domain in full, with the rest retrieved from reference TRBV5-4 and TRBJ2-3, is ETGVTQSPTHLIKTRGQQVTLRCSSQSGHNTVSWYQQALGQGPQFIFQYYREEENGRGNFPPRFSGLQFPNYSSELNVNALELDDSALYLCASSGQRTDTQYFGPGTRLTVL.

The chain combines TRBV9 with TRBJ2-1; the match to TRBD2 covers 7 bases. The V gene's germline CDR1 is SGDLS and CDR2 YYNGEE. CDR3 length: 15 amino acids. The V gene end was trimmed by 2 bases and the J gene end by 4 bases; junction bases not matched to a gene: 6. CDR3 loop: CASSVGGGRYNEQFF. CDR3 in DNA: TGTGCCAGCAGCGTGGGCGGGGGACGGTACAATGAGCAGTTCTTC.

This clonotype appeared a few times. CDR3 coding DNA: TGCGCCAGCAGTCAGCGGCCGGGGGCAGATACGCAGTATTTT. Translation gives CASSQRPGADTQYF. The chain couples TRBV23-1 to TRBJ2-3; D is possibly TRBD2 (6 bases). TRBV23-1 is given ORF status, its function remaining uncertain. Trimming cost V 3 bases and J 4 bases, with 11 bases left between them. This CDR3 has 14 residues.

The rearrangement uses TRBV9 and TRBJ1-6, with 7 bases aligning to TRBD1. CDR3 length: 15 amino acids. Germline V gene sequence: CDR1 SGDLS, CDR2 YYNGEE. V was clipped by 3 bases and J by 8 bases; unmatched bases: 8. CDR3: CASSATTTGDSPLHF. CDR3 nucleotides: TGTGCCAGCAGCGCAACTACAACAGGGGATTCACCCCTCCACTTT.

This clonotype has just a few counts. The J gene is TRBJ2-4, the V gene TRBV21-1. TRBV21-1 is a pseudogene segment. This CDR3 comprises 16 residues. The CDR3 here is CASSLRRNCIENIQYF. The CDR3, as DNA: TGTGCCAGCAGCCTTAGGAGAAACTGCATTGAAAACATTCAGTACTTC.

This clonotype was recorded many times. The chain has TRBV6-1 and TRBJ2-7, with 10 bases that match TRBD2. The V gene's germline CDR1 is MNHNS and CDR2 SASEGT. The CDR3 is 15 residues long. V gave up 5 bases and J gave up 1 base; unmatched junction bases: 5. Here the CDR3 reads CASSPSGGGSYEQYV. The CDR3 DNA sequence: TGTGCCAGCAGTCCTAGCGGGGGTGGTTCCTACGAGCAGTACGTC.

This clonotype was seen only a few times. The CDR3 spells CSARFPQGDQETQYF. In DNA form, the CDR3 reads TGCAGTGCTAGATTTCCGCAGGGCGACCAAGAGACCCAGTACTTC. This chain connects TRBV20-1 to TRBJ2-5, with D maybe TRBD1 (5 bases). The CDR3 covers 15 residues. With 2 bases removed from V and 0 bases from J, the gap between germline ends came to 13 bases. Germline V gene sequence: CDR1 DFQATT, CDR2 SNEGSKA (reference sequence).